Listed below are T cell receptor beta chains from one sample, sequenced in a study of spatial heterogeneity in lung cancer. From the 5' RACE reads, TCRdb called clonotypes with MiXCR, one entry per CDR3 protein. Among about 52,000 distinct CDR3 sequences listed, less than 9% were seen once. This specimen consisted of PBMCs, obtained at follow-up. These receptors were taken from a female donor with early-stage non-small cell lung cancer. Both conserved end residues are part of each CDR3. The D gene is left open where the match is weak. Expanded clones are given a class, and other clones once, few, many or no size at all.

cdr3_aa cdr3_nt clone_size j_call v_call d_call
CASSLFGTGSTDTQYF TGTGCCAGCAGCCTATTCGGGACCGGCAGCACAGATACGCAGTATTTT many TRBJ2-3 TRBV7-9 -
CASSLPPLGTEAFF TGTGCCAGCAGTTTACCCCCCCTGGGTACTGAAGCTTTCTTT - TRBJ1-1 TRBV12-3/TRBV12-4 -
CASRAILDSNQPQHF TGTGCCAGCAGGGCCATTTTAGATAGCAATCAGCCCCAGCATTTT many TRBJ1-5 TRBV6-5 -
CASSLAREMNTEAFF TGTGCCAGCAGCTTAGCGAGGGAGATGAACACTGAAGCTTTCTTT few TRBJ1-1 TRBV11-2 -
CASSLATGPNQPQHF TGTGCCAGCAGTTTGGCGACAGGGCCCAATCAGCCCCAGCATTTT many TRBJ1-5 TRBV12-3/TRBV12-4 TRBD1
CASSAHRGSNEKLFF TGTGCCAGCAGCGCTCACAGGGGCTCTAATGAAAAACTGTTTTTT many TRBJ1-4 TRBV7-2 TRBD1
CASSWDLETQYF TGTGCCAGCAGCTGGGACCTGGAGACCCAGTACTTC - TRBJ2-5 TRBV6-2/TRBV6-3 -
CASSFTAGGDGYTF TGTGCCAGCAGCTTCACTGCAGGGGGCGATGGCTACACCTTC many TRBJ1-2 TRBV7-9 TRBD1
CASSLQGETEAFF TGTGCCAGCAGCTTACAGGGGGAGACTGAAGCTTTCTTT few TRBJ1-1 TRBV7-2 TRBD1
CASSLGGSRIYGYTF TGTGCCAGCAGCTTAGGAGGTTCCAGGATCTATGGCTACACCTTC many TRBJ1-2 TRBV28 -
CSVDQDRSSGNTIYF TGCAGCGTTGATCAGGACCGATCCTCTGGAAACACCATATATTTT few TRBJ1-3 TRBV29-1 -
CATLAGALGADTQYF TGTGCCACATTAGCGGGGGCCCTAGGGGCAGATACGCAGTATTTT medium-sized TRBJ2-3 TRBV5-5 TRBD2
CASSLGRGSTDTQYF TGTGCCAGCAGCTTAGGGCGGGGTTCGACAGATACGCAGTATTTT - TRBJ2-3 TRBV7-2 -
CASSSQTPGGPNYGYTF TGCGCCAGCAGCTCACAGACCCCGGGGGGTCCTAACTATGGCTACACCTTC few TRBJ1-2 TRBV5-1 -
CASSPGQERNSPLHF TGCGCCAGCAGCCCGGGACAGGAGCGTAATTCACCCCTCCACTTT many TRBJ1-6 TRBV5-1 TRBD1
CAISGQEAGNTEAFF TGTGCCATCAGTGGCCAGGAGGCTGGGAACACTGAAGCTTTCTTT - TRBJ1-1 TRBV10-3 -
CASLGVSAGNEQFF TGTGCCAGCCTAGGGGTCAGCGCGGGTAATGAGCAGTTCTTC many TRBJ2-1 TRBV2 -
CASSLSREGDRHGYTF TGTGCCAGCAGCTTATCCCGTGAAGGGGACAGGCATGGCTACACCTTC many TRBJ1-2 TRBV7-2 TRBD1
CASSPYLADTQYF TGTGCCAGCAGCCCCTACCTGGCCGATACGCAGTATTTT many TRBJ2-3 TRBV7-2 -
CASSLEPRGLAEETQYF TGTGCCAGCAGCTTAGAACCGAGGGGACTAGCAGAGGAGACCCAGTACTTC many TRBJ2-5 TRBV11-1 TRBD2
CASSPLDRSSSYEQYF TGTGCCAGCAGCCCGCTGGACAGGTCGAGCTCCTACGAGCAGTACTTC few TRBJ2-7 TRBV9 TRBD1
CASSLPRGANVLTF TGTGCCAGCAGCTTACCTAGGGGGGCCAACGTCCTGACTTTC many TRBJ2-6 TRBV7-2 -
CSVGALYGYTF TGCAGCGTTGGTGCGCTATATGGCTACACCTTC few TRBJ1-2 TRBV29-1 -
CASSSITREQYF TGTGCCAGCAGTTCTATTACTCGCGAGCAGTACTTC many TRBJ2-7 TRBV6-2/TRBV6-3 -
CASSFSSAGYEQYF TGTGCCAGCAGTTTTTCGTCGGCGGGTTACGAGCAGTACTTC many TRBJ2-7 TRBV27 -
CASSSSPGLAAGELFF TGTGCCAGCAGCTCCTCCCCGGGGCTGGCCGCCGGGGAGCTGTTTTTT - TRBJ2-2 TRBV7-6 -
CSGGQGDYGYTF TGCAGCGGCGGACAGGGGGACTATGGCTACACCTTC few TRBJ1-2 TRBV29-1 TRBD1
CASSAGGRLNEKLFF TGTGCCAGCAGTGCCGGGGGGCGGCTTAATGAAAAACTGTTTTTT few TRBJ1-4 TRBV4-2 -
CASSYSGHEQCF TGTGCCAGCAGTTACTCTGGCCACGAGCAGTGCTTC - TRBJ2-7 TRBV6-2/TRBV6-3 -
CASSQAKSGISPYEQYF TGTGCCAGCAGCCAAGCCAAGAGTGGGATATCTCCCTACGAGCAGTACTTC - TRBJ2-7 TRBV14 -
CATAHGGLGPPEQFF TGTGCCACCGCCCATGGGGGACTCGGCCCACCTGAGCAGTTCTTC - TRBJ2-1 TRBV24-1 -
CSVSPGPGLSTDTQYF TGCAGCGTCTCCCCCGGGCCAGGGCTGAGCACAGATACGCAGTATTTT - TRBJ2-3 TRBV29-1 -